This entry lists 2 T cell receptor beta chains sequenced from one sample in a study of OX40 agonist ivuxolimab in advanced cancers. Using immunoSEQ multiplex PCR, the repertoire was profiled, and TCRdb retains in-frame clones only, with some absent. This table holds 75,000 to 90,000 clones, roughly 92% found once. This material consisted of CD4+ or CD8+ T cells sorted from blood, taken in a trial of the OX40 agonist ivuxolimab. The receptors derive from an adult with an advanced solid tumor such as melanoma, head and neck, liver or kidney cancer.

This clone came up once. The DNA of the CDR3 is TGTGCCAGCAGCTCGGGCAGGGGGACTGAAGAGACCCAGTACTTC. Amino acids: CASSSGRGTEETQYF. The chain combines TRBV5-8 with TRBJ2-5; maybe TRBD1 (7 bases). Trimming cost V 3 bases and J 3 bases, with 15 bases left between them. The CDR3 has 15 residues. CDR1 and CDR2 (germline): SGHTS, YDEGEE. Full variable domain (rest looked up from reference TRBV5-8 and TRBJ2-5): EAGVTQSPTHLIKTRGQQATLRCSPISGHTSVYWYQQALGLGLQFLLWYDEGEERNRGNFPPRFSGRQFPNYSSELNVNALELEDSALYLCASSSGRGTEETQYFGPGTRLLVL.

As for this clone: Different DNA sequences within this sample yield the same CDR3. The chain's CDR3 is CASSLVVHSRDTGELFF. In nucleotides, the CDR3 is TGCGCCAGCAGCTTGGTGGTGCACTCTAGGGACACCGGGGAGCTGTTTTTT. The chain employs TRBV5-1 and TRBJ2-2; D unclear. This CDR3 contains 17 residues. The germline V gene encodes CDR1 SGHRS and CDR2 YFSETQ. Trimming stripped 0 bases from V and 3 bases from J, with 15 bases between.